Presented here are 16 T cell receptor beta chains from one specimen sequenced in a study of shared T cell receptors in the human thymus. TCRdb keeps only in-frame clones here, not all; method: immunoSEQ multiplex PCR. The sample shows 700,000 or so clones, approximately 83% of them seen only once. The sample was also linked to a second study, of human thymus T cells.

The source material was thymocytes. Receptors were obtained from a girl less than two years old with a congenital heart defect.

The gene calls are TRBV10-1 and TRBJ2-3, with unresolved D. V lost 3 bases and J lost 2, with 9 bases in between. This CDR3 has 14 amino acids. Germline V gene lookup returns CDR1 WNHNN and CDR2 SYGVQD (reference sequence). CDR3 protein: CASSELLNTDTQYF. The CDR3 DNA follows: TGCGCCAGCAGTGAACTACTAAACACAGATACGCAGTATTTT.

V is TRBV21-1 and J is TRBJ1-5. TRBV21-1 is deemed a pseudogene. The CDR3 length is 15 residues. CDR3 in amino acids: CASSKVNGGYQPQHF. The CDR3 DNA reads as TGTGCCAGCAGCAAAGTGAACGGAGGATATCAGCCCCAGCATTTT.

V is TRBV18 and J is TRBJ1-2, with D maybe TRBD1 (6 bases). The CDR3 is 14 residues long. V was shortened by 3 bases and J by 5 bases, with 13 bases between the two germline ends. Germline V gene data show CDR1 as KGHSH and CDR2 as LQKENI. The CDR3 here is CASSPTTGPYGYTF. CDR3 in DNA: TGTGCCAGCTCACCCACGACAGGCCCTTATGGCTACACCTTC.

The chain uses TRBV10-3 and TRBJ1-2; D unclear. The V and J ends lost 3 bases and 2 bases respectively, with 13 bases between them. Germline values: CDR1 ENHRY, CDR2 SYGVKD. This CDR3 comprises 15 residues. CDR3 sequence: CAISDFVRQNYGYTF. Here the CDR3 DNA reads TGTGCCATCAGTGACTTTGTCAGGCAGAACTATGGCTACACCTTC.

The V and J genes are TRBV5-1 and TRBJ1-3, with 11 bases matching TRBD1. The CDR3 is 18 amino acids. V dropped 1 base and J dropped 1; count of bases not matched to a gene: 7. Germline V gives CDR1 SGHRS, CDR2 YFSETQ. In DNA form, the CDR3 reads TGCGCCAGCAGCTTGCAGGGACAGGGGGTGTTTTCTGGAAACACCATATATTTT. It is translated as CASSLQGQGVFSGNTIYF.

The chain has TRBV7-2 and TRBJ2-1, with 9 bases identical to TRBD1. CDR1 and CDR2 (germline): SGHTA, FQGNSA. This CDR3 has 17 residues. J gave up 7 bases and V 1 base, and 11 bases lay outside the gene matches. The chain's CDR3 is CASSLVGGQGRFNEQFF. CDR3 sequence (DNA): TGTGCCAGCAGCTTAGTAGGTGGACAGGGGAGGTTTAATGAGCAGTTCTTC.

The rearrangement joins TRBV4-3 to TRBJ1-2; no definite D call. The CDR3 is 12 residues long. Trimming shortened V by 5 bases and J by 8 bases, and 12 bases separated the two germline ends. The germline V gene has CDR1 LGHNA and CDR2 YSLEER. DNA for the CDR3: TGCGCCAGCAGCTCGCGAGGGCTGGGCTACACCTTC. Translating it yields CASSSRGLGYTF.

The chain uses TRBV6-4 and TRBJ2-5; 15 bases are shared with TRBD2. CDR3 length: 17 residues. The V gene's germline CDR1 is MRHNA and CDR2 SNTAGT. Losses at the gene ends were 4 bases for V and 5 bases for J; bases not matched to a gene: 8. The CDR3 here is CASSARTSGGAGETQYF. In DNA form, the CDR3 reads TGTGCCAGCAGTGCGCGGACTAGCGGGGGGGCTGGCGAGACCCAGTACTTC.

The chain has TRBV6-5 and TRBJ1-2; no clear D gene. The germline V and J ends were trimmed by 6 bases and 7 bases, with 18 bases remaining between them. Germline V gene data show CDR1 as MNHEY and CDR2 as SVGAGI. This CDR3 has 14 residues. CDR3 nucleotide sequence: TGTGCCAGCAGCAACACGCCGGGGAACGGTGGCTACACCTTC. It translates to CASSNTPGNGGYTF.

The chain carries TRBV27 and TRBJ2-2, with 12 bases lining up with TRBD2. Germline CDR1 reads MNHEY; CDR2 reads SMNVEV (reference sequence). The CDR3 has 17 residues. V was clipped by 6 bases and J by 0 bases; unmatched bases: 5. CDR3 bases: TGTGCCAGCAGCCTGACTAGCGGGGGCCCGAACACCGGGGAGCTGTTTTTT. It translates to CASSLTSGGPNTGELFF.

The chain is built from TRBV25-1 and TRBJ2-7, with D perhaps TRBD2 (6 bases). Looked up from germline, CDR1 is MGHDK and CDR2 is SYGVNS. This CDR3 contains 18 residues. V lost 2 bases and J lost 3, with 23 bases in between. This chain's CDR3 is CASSEGMRDPLNLYEQYF. Here the CDR3 DNA reads TGTGCCAGCAGTGAAGGGATGCGGGACCCCCTGAATCTCTACGAGCAGTACTTC.

The rearrangement uses TRBV30 and TRBJ2-2; 9 bases are a match to TRBD1. CDR1 is GTSNPN, CDR2 SVGIG, per germline (reference sequence). V shed 5 bases and J 2 bases; nucleotides not matched to a gene: 24. The CDR3 contains 21 residues. This chain's CDR3 is CAWVTRKPWGQGLLNTGELFF. The CDR3 coding sequence is TGTGCCTGGGTTACCCGCAAGCCCTGGGGACAGGGCCTCCTAAACACCGGGGAGCTGTTTTTT. The complete variable domain, with remaining parts taken from reference TRBV30 and TRBJ2-2, reads SQTIHQWPATLVQPVGSPLSLECTVEGTSNPNLYWYRQAAGRGLQLLFYSVGIGQISSEVPQNLSASRPQDRQFILSSKKLLLSDSGFYLCAWVTRKPWGQGLLNTGELFFGEGSRLTVL.

The CDR3 coding sequence is TGCGCCAGCAGCCAGCTCGGACTGGGAATGAACTATGGCTACACCTTC. It translates to CASSQLGLGMNYGYTF. The rearrangement joins TRBV5-1 to TRBJ1-2; D ambiguous. The germline V gene encodes CDR1 SGHRS and CDR2 YFSETQ. Trimming removed 4 bases from V and 2 bases from J, with 18 bases in between. This CDR3 has 16 residues.

This clone was counted only a few times. The CDR3 protein is CASSQGRDSSYEQYF. For the CDR3, the DNA is TGCGCCAGCAGCCAGGGGAGGGACTCCTCCTACGAGCAGTACTTC. The chain couples TRBV4-1 to TRBJ2-5; TRBD2 aligns across 7 bases. Matching the DNA end better, TRBJ2-7 makes the J call doubtful. From germline, CDR1 is MGHRA and CDR2 YSYEKL. This CDR3 region has 15 residues.

J is TRBJ2-7 and V is TRBV2, with TRBD1 identical over 9 bases. Germline assignment: CDR1 SNHLY and CDR2 FYNNEI. The J segment lost 1 base and the V segment lost 8 bases, leaving 9 bases of the junction unmatched. This CDR3 has 15 amino acids. Here the CDR3 DNA reads TGTGCCAGCCTCCTTTGGGACAGGGAATCCTACGAGCAGTACTTC. It encodes CASLLWDRESYEQYF. The full variable domain, with the rest looked up from reference TRBV2 and TRBJ2-7, is EPEVTQTPSHQVTQMGQEVILRCVPISNHLYFYWYRQILGQKVEFLVSFYNNEISEKSEIFDDQFSVERPDGSNFTLKIRSTKLEDSAMYFCASLLWDRESYEQYFGPGTRLTVT.

The chain has TRBV5-4 and TRBJ1-4; D possibly corresponds to TRBD1 (6 bases). Germline lookup yields CDR1 SGHNT and CDR2 YYREEE (reference sequence). The V end was cut by 0 bases, the J end by 0 bases, with 6 bases between. The CDR3 extends over 15 amino acids. The CDR3 is CASSLGTATNEKLFF. As DNA, the CDR3 is TGTGCCAGCAGCTTGGGGACAGCAACTAATGAAAAACTGTTTTTT.